This T cell receptor beta chain originates from a study of T-cell reconstitution after alpha-beta-depleted transplantation in children. In regard to this clonotype: Its antigen is as yet unknown.

Germline CDR1 is LGHDT and CDR2 is YNNKEL (reference sequence). V lost 1 base, J lost 10 bases, and 8 bases lay in between. The CDR3 loop spans 12 amino acids. Study-level results: After one year, T-cell counts and TCRbeta diversity mostly came from new T cells. Several hundred expanded graft clones reportedly were the source of alpha-beta T cells about two months after transplant. The study traced high day-60 TCRbeta diversity in some patients to surviving recipient T cells and thymic progenitors.

As it was prepared, the TCRbeta library received unique molecular identifiers. Using its own MiXCR run on the PCR reads, TCRdb lists one record per CDR3 protein. The data show around 94,000 distinct CDR3 sequences, with around 5.9% seen just once and around 5.6% held by the top ten. The sequence was collected from a female patient between 2 and 15 years old who had a stem cell transplant for Fanconi anemia, so the T cells may come from the graft donor. Source: PBMCs, mostly from graft donor cells, taken 60 days after TCRalphabeta/CD19-depleted stem cell transplant. This chain connects TRBV3-1 to TRBJ1-5; no definite D call. The CDR3 loop reads CASSQGSLPQHF. CDR3 sequence (DNA): TGTGCCAGCAGCCAAGGGTCCCTACCCCAGCATTTT.